This TCR beta chain was found in a study of T cell clonotyping in hematopoietic cell transplantation. TCRdb's copy holds only in-frame clones and misses some; the assay was immunoSEQ multiplex PCR. The table shows several thousand clones, with roughly three quarters occurring only once. V lost 4 bases and J lost 9; bases outside the gene matches: 7. The CDR3 runs 14 residues. Germline-derived CDR1 and CDR2 are ENHRY and SYGVKD. Time point of the sample: recipient sample about 28 days before transplant, after cytoreduction. The sequenced sample was peripheral blood mononuclear cells, obtained before stem cell transplant. This chain connects TRBV10-3 to TRBJ2-1, with 9 bases fitting TRBD2. The receptor comes from a man aged 60-69 years with acute myeloid leukemia. Some clones in this sample may be carry-over from other donors' samples. The CDR3 sequence is CAISAASGMAEQFF. Written as DNA, the CDR3 is TGTGCCATCAGTGCCGCTAGCGGGATGGCTGAGCAGTTCTTC.